This passage covers 29 T cell receptor beta chains from one sample sequenced in a study of persistence of HIV-infected CD4 T cells. Antigens of these TCRs are unknown. Sequencing used immunoSEQ version 4 in survey mode. Sequencing used immunoSEQ multiplex PCR; TCRdb keeps in-frame clones, though not all of them. The sample consists of roughly 34,000 clones, 82% of them appearing once. Cells were stimulated with CMV-infected fibroblast lysates at approximately 10 ug/mL. Memory cells lacking CD40L and CD69 with high CD45RO were sorted. Sequencing used CD4+ T cells sorted from PBMCs after roughly 18-hour stimulation, obtained from a patient who received antiretroviral therapy. Receptors were obtained from an adult woman with HIV who was CMV-seropositive.

This clone was picked up one time. The chain couples TRBV7-8 to TRBJ2-7, with TRBD1 identical over 8 bases. Germline-derived CDR1 and CDR2 are SGHVS and FQNEAQ. The CDR3 extends over 13 amino acids. The junction had 3 bases not matched to a gene; V was cut back by 5 bases and J by 3 bases. CDR3 region: CASSQGADYEQYF. The CDR3 nucleotides read TGTGCCAGCAGCCAGGGGGCGGACTACGAGCAGTACTTC.

V usage is TRBV29-1 and J usage is TRBJ2-1; the match to TRBD1 covers 10 bases. This CDR3 contains 14 residues. Trimming removed 6 bases from V and 8 bases from J; junction bases left unmatched: 10. CDR1 is SQVTM and CDR2 is ANQGSEA in the germline V gene. CDR3 bases: TGCAGCGTGGCACGACAGGGGGCCGTCTATGAGCAGTTCTTC. Amino acid sequence: CSVARQGAVYEQFF.

The V and J genes are TRBV5-1 and TRBJ1-1, with D possibly TRBD1 on 6 matching bases. This CDR3 has 15 amino acids. Trimming shortened V by 0 bases and J by 4 bases, and 13 bases separated the two germline ends. Germline V gene data show CDR1 as SGHRS and CDR2 as YFSETQ. CDR3 in DNA: TGCGCCAGCAGCTTGGCCGGGGGGGCGAGCACTGAAGCTTTCTTT. Its protein product is CASSLAGGASTEAFF.

This clone has only a few counts. The chain links TRBV27 to TRBJ2-3; D ambiguous. Germline V CDR1 and CDR2: MNHEY, SMNVEV (reference sequence). Trimming left V 5 bases short and J 2 bases short, with 17 bases between. The CDR3 sequence is 16 residues long. Here the CDR3 reads CASSALLETTTDTQYF. The CDR3 bases are TGTGCCAGCAGTGCTCTTCTAGAAACCACCACAGATACGCAGTATTTT.

J is TRBJ1-3 and V is TRBV7-2; D is possibly TRBD1 (6 bases). The CDR3 extends over 17 amino acids. Germline V lookup: CDR1 SGHTA, CDR2 FQGNSA. The V end was cut by 5 bases, the J end by 2 bases, with 19 bases between. The CDR3 DNA reads TGTGCCAGCAGCCCGCGGGGAGGGGGGACGGCTGGAAACACCATATATTTT. Its translation is CASSPRGGGTAGNTIYF. Full variable domain (rest looked up from reference TRBV7-2 and TRBJ1-3): GAGVSQSPSNKVTEKGKDVELRCDPISGHTALYWYRQSLGQGLEFLIYFQGNSAPDKSGLPSDRFSAERTGGSVSTLTIQRTQQEDSAVYLCASSPRGGGTAGNTIYFGEGSWLTVV.

The CDR3 protein is CASSKTGFGPGEYTYEQYF. Written as DNA, the CDR3 is TGTGCCAGTAGCAAGACAGGGTTCGGTCCCGGAGAATATACCTACGAGCAGTACTTC. This chain connects TRBV19 to TRBJ2-7, with 7 bases matching TRBD1. J was trimmed by 2 bases and V by 6 bases; bases with no gene match: 22. This CDR3 is 19 amino acids long. CDR1 LNHDA and CDR2 SQIVND come from the germline V gene (reference sequence).

This sequence joins TRBV14 and TRBJ2-7; D call uncertain. CDR3 length equals 13 residues. Germline values: CDR1 SGHDN, CDR2 FVKESK. V was trimmed by 4 bases and J by 5 bases, leaving 12 bases between them. CDR3 protein: CASSPLRMDEQYF. CDR3 DNA: TGTGCCAGCAGCCCCCTGAGGATGGACGAGCAGTACTTC. The variable domain in full, completed from reference TRBV14 and TRBJ2-7, reads EAGVTQFPSHSVIEKGQTVTLRCDPISGHDNLYWYRRVMGKEIKFLLHFVKESKQDESGMPNNRFLAERTGGTYSTLKVQPAELEDSGVYFCASSPLRMDEQYFGPGTRLTVT.

V is TRBV29-1 and J is TRBJ1-1; 7 nucleotides line up with TRBD1. This CDR3 has 15 amino acids. The V segment lost 3 bases and the J segment 1 base; nucleotides outside the gene matches: 8. Germline V CDR1 and CDR2: SQVTM, ANQGSEA. The DNA for the CDR3 is TGCAGCGTTGATAAAGTCGGGACAGCGAACACTGAAGCTTTCTTT. Its protein product is CSVDKVGTANTEAFF.

The chain couples TRBV5-1 to TRBJ1-4; TRBD1 aligns across 7 bases. CDR1 SGHRS and CDR2 YFSETQ come from the germline V gene. Trimming removed 6 bases from V and 4 bases from J; junction bases left unmatched: 3. There are 13 residues in the CDR3. CDR3 sequence (DNA): TGCGCCAGCAAACCAGGGGGTAATGAAAAACTGTTTTTT. This sequence encodes CASKPGGNEKLFF.

The V and J genes are TRBV15 and TRBJ1-5, with D hard to call. CDR3 length: 17 amino acids. With 0 bases removed from V and 2 bases from J, the gap between germline ends came to 14 bases. CDR1 and CDR2 from the germline V gene are LNHNV and YYDKDF (reference sequence). CDR3 region: CATSRERPGWGNQPQHF. The CDR3 coding sequence is TGTGCCACCAGCAGAGAACGGCCAGGTTGGGGCAATCAGCCCCAGCATTTT. Looking up the rest from reference TRBV15 and TRBJ1-5 gives the full variable domain: DAMVIQNPRYQVTQFGKPVTLSCSQTLNHNVMYWYQQKSSQAPKLLFHYYDKDFNNEADTPDNFQSRRPNTSFCFLDIRSPGLGDTAMYLCATSRERPGWGNQPQHFGDGTRLSIL.

V gene TRBV7-2 combines with J gene TRBJ1-1; D gene unclear. Germline V lookup: CDR1 SGHTA, CDR2 FQGNSA. This CDR3 is built from 16 residues. Deletions cut 5 bases from V and 0 bases from J, with 16 bases between. In DNA form, the CDR3 reads TGTGCCAGCAGCCCAGAGAGACACCTAATGAACACTGAAGCTTTCTTT. As protein: CASSPERHLMNTEAFF.

This sequence joins TRBV19 and TRBJ1-5; D unresolved. V was pared by 3 bases and J by 0 bases, with 9 bases between. The CDR3 has 15 amino acids. The V gene's germline CDR1 is LNHDA and CDR2 SQIVND (reference sequence). The CDR3 coding sequence is TGTGCCAGTAGTATCTTGGGTAATAGCAATCAGCCCCAGCATTTT. Residues: CASSILGNSNQPQHF.

V usage is TRBV7-8 and J usage is TRBJ1-5; D may be TRBD1 (5 bases). Germline loops: CDR1 SGHVS, CDR2 FQNEAQ. This CDR3 is built from 15 residues. V shed 6 bases and J shed 5 bases, with 17 bases lying between them. DNA for the CDR3: TGTGCCAGCAGTTTTGCGCGGGACCCTTATCAGCCCCAGCATTTT. Translating gives CASSFARDPYQPQHF.

The J gene is TRBJ1-1, the V gene TRBV20-1, with a tentative D call TRBD1 (6 bases). The CDR3 sequence is 11 residues long. The germline V gene encodes CDR1 DFQATT and CDR2 SNEGSKA (reference sequence). V lost 0 bases to trimming and J lost 11 bases, with 10 bases between them. The CDR3 reads CSARETGLAFF. DNA of the CDR3: TGCAGTGCTAGAGAAACAGGGCTGGCTTTCTTT.

The J gene is TRBJ2-3, the V gene TRBV6-5, with TRBD1 identical over 7 bases. V was pared by 7 bases and J by 4 bases, with 11 bases of the junction left unmatched. Per germline, CDR1 MNHEY and CDR2 SVGAGI. The CDR3 loop spans 15 amino acids. In DNA, the CDR3 is TGTGCCAGCATTTTAGGGGGCGGTAGTGCAGATACGCAGTATTTT. Protein product: CASILGGGSADTQYF.

CDR3 protein: CASSRTGDSNQPQHF. The CDR3 DNA follows: TGCGCCAGCAGCCGAACGGGGGATAGCAATCAGCCCCAGCATTTT. The rearrangement links TRBV5-1 to TRBJ1-5, with a tentative D call TRBD1 (5 bases). The CDR3 totals 15 residues. The V end was cut by 4 bases, the J end by 0 bases, with 11 bases between. Germline V gene lookup returns CDR1 SGHRS and CDR2 YFSETQ.

This chain links TRBV7-8 with TRBJ2-6; TRBD1 is a possible D gene (6 bases). Per germline, CDR1 SGHVS and CDR2 FQNEAQ. V lost 3 bases to trimming and J lost 1 base, with 13 bases between them. The CDR3 runs 17 residues. Here the CDR3 reads CASSFSRGGSGANVLTF. The CDR3 DNA follows: TGTGCCAGCAGCTTCAGCAGAGGGGGATCTGGGGCCAACGTCCTGACTTTC.

The chain links TRBV3-1 (or the pseudogene TRBV3-2) to TRBJ1-1; the D is unclear. V was cut by 2 bases and J by 2 bases, with 3 bases left in between. The length of the CDR3 is 12 residues. Germline CDR1 is LGHDT and CDR2 is YNNKEL (reference sequence). CDR3 protein: CASSQLNTEAFF. CDR3 DNA sequence: TGTGCCAGCAGCCAACTAAACACTGAAGCTTTCTTT.

The V call is TRBV25-1, the J call TRBJ2-6; tentatively, D is TRBD1 (6 bases). Germline CDR1 MGHDK, CDR2 SYGVNS. The CDR3 loop spans 17 amino acids. The V gene lost 5 bases and the J gene lost 1 base, with 15 bases spanning the gap. The CDR3 DNA sequence: TGTGCCAGCAGTCCTCCCCGTACAGGGTCTGGGGCCAACGTCCTGACTTTC. Amino acids: CASSPPRTGSGANVLTF.

This chain links TRBV6-4 with TRBJ1-2; tentatively, D is TRBD1 (5 bases). CDR3 length: 14 amino acids. The germline V and J ends were trimmed by 5 bases and 0 bases, with 10 bases remaining between them. Germline V gene lookup returns CDR1 MRHNA and CDR2 SNTAGT. CDR3 DNA sequence: TGTGCCAGCAGTCGGACAAGTACTAACTATGGCTACACCTTC. Its translation is CASSRTSTNYGYTF.

This rearrangement joins TRBV3-1 (or the pseudogene TRBV3-2) to TRBJ2-1; D uncertain. Germline-derived CDR1 and CDR2 are LGHDT and YNNKEL (reference sequence). Trimming pared 5 bases from V and 5 bases from J, leaving 7 bases between. The CDR3 covers 12 residues. CDR3 nucleotides: TGTGCCAGCAGCGCCCCCCACAATGAGCAGTTCTTC. Its translation is CASSAPHNEQFF.

This chain connects TRBV12-3 or TRBV12-4 to TRBJ2-1, with unresolved D. Trimming removed 6 bases from V and 2 bases from J, with 5 bases in between. The CDR3 consists of 12 residues. The CDR3 loop reads CASSYAYNEQFF. The CDR3 DNA sequence: TGTGCCAGCAGCTACGCCTACAATGAGCAGTTCTTC.

The chain joins TRBV7-2 to TRBJ1-5; 7 positions match TRBD1. J lost 0 bases, V lost 5 bases, and 4 bases had no gene match. The germline V gene has CDR1 SGHTA and CDR2 FQGNSA. CDR3 length: 15 amino acids. The CDR3 spells CASSQGGLSNQPQHF. The CDR3, as DNA: TGTGCCAGCAGCCAGGGGGGGCTTAGCAATCAGCCCCAGCATTTT. Together with reference TRBV7-2 and TRBJ1-5, the CDR3 gives the full variable domain: GAGVSQSPSNKVTEKGKDVELRCDPISGHTALYWYRQSLGQGLEFLIYFQGNSAPDKSGLPSDRFSAERTGGSVSTLTIQRTQQEDSAVYLCASSQGGLSNQPQHFGDGTRLSIL.

The chain joins TRBV2 to TRBJ1-5; 7 bases are a match to TRBD1. This CDR3 spans 15 amino acids. V dropped 6 bases and J dropped 3; count of bases not matched to a gene: 8. CDR1 and CDR2 from the germline V gene are SNHLY and FYNNEI. CDR3 in amino acids: CASSPGQLNNQPQHF. DNA of the CDR3: TGTGCCAGCAGCCCGGGACAGCTAAACAATCAGCCCCAGCATTTT. Variable domain in full (rest from reference TRBV2 and TRBJ1-5): EPEVTQTPSHQVTQMGQEVILRCVPISNHLYFYWYRQILGQKVEFLVSFYNNEISEKSEIFDDQFSVERPDGSNFTLKIRSTKLEDSAMYFCASSPGQLNNQPQHFGDGTRLSIL.

This clone was detected only a few times. The chain is built from TRBV5-4 and TRBJ2-7, with 7 bases aligning to TRBD1. The CDR3 contains 14 residues. The germline CDR1 and CDR2 sequences are SGHNT and YYREEE (reference sequence). V lost 9 bases, J lost 0 bases, and 9 bases stayed unmatched. CDR3 loop: CATAGQANSYEQYF. CDR3 bases: TGTGCCACCGCAGGACAGGCAAACTCCTACGAGCAGTACTTC.

V and J are TRBV5-4 and TRBJ1-2; D is possibly TRBD1 (5 bases). CDR1 is SGHNT and CDR2 is YYREEE in the germline V gene (reference sequence). CDR3 length equals 15 residues. Trimming shortened V by 0 bases and J by 0 bases, and 9 bases separated the two germline ends. CDR3 nucleotides: TGTGCCAGCAGCTTGGAATTACAGGCTAACTATGGCTACACCTTC. Encoded protein: CASSLELQANYGYTF.

V gene TRBV5-1 combines with J gene TRBJ2-7; 10 bases match TRBD2. Germline V gene sequence: CDR1 SGHRS, CDR2 YFSETQ. With V trimmed by 0 bases and J by 6 bases, 12 bases remained unmatched. CDR3 length: 17 amino acids. The CDR3 DNA reads TGCGCCAGCAGCTTGGTCCCCTCTAGCGGGAGTTTGGCCGAGCAGTACTTC. Translated, it gives CASSLVPSSGSLAEQYF.

The rearrangement joins TRBV20-1 to TRBJ2-1; tentative D call: TRBD2 (5 bases). Between the trimmed V and J ends, which lost 3 bases and 7 bases, there was a span of 7 bases. The germline CDR1 and CDR2 sequences are DFQATT and SNEGSKA (reference sequence). The CDR3 spans 11 residues. The CDR3 spells CSASTRNEQFF. The DNA for the CDR3 is TGCAGTGCTAGTACTAGGAATGAGCAGTTCTTC.

This clone was found a few times. The chain uses TRBV7-9 and TRBJ2-5; tentatively, D is TRBD1 (7 bases). CDR1 SEHNR and CDR2 FQNEAQ come from the germline V gene (reference sequence). V gave up 5 bases and J gave up 1 base, with 11 bases separating them. The CDR3 extends over 14 amino acids. CDR3 DNA sequence: TGTGCCAGCAGCCGCGGGACAGTCCAAGAGACCCAGTACTTC. Translation gives CASSRGTVQETQYF.